This entry describes one T cell receptor beta chain. Its antigen is unknown. This specimen belongs to a study of shared clonotypes between healthy human individuals. Germline-derived CDR1 and CDR2 are SGHVS and FNYEAQ. This CDR3 has 16 amino acids. Unmatched junction bases numbered 8, after V lost 0 bases and J lost 6 bases. Assay used: immunoSEQ multiplex PCR; TCRdb lists only in-frame clones, some missing. The profile shows about 680,000 clones, about 74% of them singletons. Study outcomes and limitations: It was the few donors that limited the genetic and exposure-history diversity represented. Relative to memory subsets, naive subsets generally showed larger estimated richness. Blood was the sole source, and tissue repertoires probably differ.

This clonotype originated in a woman in her 30s in good health. This chain links TRBV7-6 with TRBJ2-1; TRBD2 matches at 7 bases. The sample comprised memory CD4+ T cells sorted from blood. Subset noted: CD45RA-negative fraction. CDR3 loop: CASSLAAREAPNEQFF. The CDR3 DNA reads TGTGCCAGCAGCTTAGCCGCCCGGGAGGCGCCCAATGAGCAGTTCTTC. The full variable domain, completed using reference TRBV7-6 and TRBJ2-1, is GAGVSQSPRYKVTKRGQDVALRCDPISGHVSLYWYRQALGQGPEFLTYFNYEAQQDKSGLPNDRFSAERPEGSISTLTIQRTEQRDSAMYRCASSLAAREAPNEQFFGPGTRLTVL.